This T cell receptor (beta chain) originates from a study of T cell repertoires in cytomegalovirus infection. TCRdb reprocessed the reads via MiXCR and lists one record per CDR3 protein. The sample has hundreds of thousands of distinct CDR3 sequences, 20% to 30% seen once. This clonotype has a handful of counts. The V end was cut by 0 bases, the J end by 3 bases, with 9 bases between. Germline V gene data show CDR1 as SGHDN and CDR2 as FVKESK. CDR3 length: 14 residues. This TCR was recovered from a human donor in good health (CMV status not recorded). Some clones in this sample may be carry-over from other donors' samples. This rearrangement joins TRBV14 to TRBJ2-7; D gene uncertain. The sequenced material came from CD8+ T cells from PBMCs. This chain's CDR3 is CASSQDGWGYEQYF. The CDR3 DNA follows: TGTGCCAGCAGCCAAGATGGTTGGGGCTACGAGCAGTACTTC.